The T cell receptor (beta chain) described here comes from a study of shared clonotypes between healthy human individuals. Note on this clone: Antigen specificity is unknown.

A deep-level run was used for the assay. Over several immunoSEQ plates, each subset's genomic DNA was distributed in even portions. In the study's own analysis: Without quality scores, immunoSEQ junctional reads could not be filtered like full-length reads. Repertoires were generated with immunoSEQ multiplex PCR, while TCRdb's copy carries only in-frame clones and drops some. From that table come the V and J calls and clone size; the DNA was used to work out D and trimming. The sample holds about 1.5 million clones, approximately 98% seen once. Study-wide results and limits: Of the naive CD4 clonotypes, approximately 5% were shared across several donors.

V lost 3 bases and J lost 4, with 17 bases in between. Germline V CDR1 and CDR2: SGHKS, YYEKEE (reference sequence). This CDR3 comprises 15 residues. This chain uses TRBV5-5 with TRBJ2-7, with no clear D. The clonotype was recovered from a man in his thirties or forties in good health. Sequenced: naive CD4+ T cells sorted from blood. The subset: CD45RA+ positively selected. CDR3 sequence reads: CASSSWVMGRYEQYF. Written as DNA, the CDR3 is TGTGCCAGCAGCTCATGGGTCATGGGAAGGTACGAGCAGTACTTC.